This T cell receptor (beta chain) was identified in a study of cytomegalovirus exposure and HLA in healthy donors. Looked up from germline, CDR1 is SEHNR and CDR2 is FQNEAQ (reference sequence). The CDR3 covers 17 residues. The sample holds a few counts of this clone. Its antigen is still unknown. Germline is not matched at one junction end, which may reflect a read error. Study observations and caveats: Trimming of TCR beta V- and J-genes showed a link, identified in a later analysis, to a missense DCLRE1C variant. In a later analysis, parvovirus B19, influenza, CMV and Epstein-Barr virus appeared linked to several top co-occurrence clusters. A list of about 180 TCR beta chains associated with cytomegalovirus was given.

In the PCR, 60 Vbeta and 13 Jbeta primers were used. Method: immunoSEQ multiplex PCR; TCRdb's copy keeps in-frame clones and lacks some. The sample includes 150,000 to 200,000 clones, around 80% seen only once; the top ten take 10% to 12%. The chain is built from TRBV7-9 and TRBJ2-2, with TRBD2 identical over 15 bases. Material for sequencing was PBMCs. This TCR derives from a man aged 18 to 29 in good health and CMV-seropositive. The CDR3 DNA is TGTTCCAGCAGGGAGGGACTAGCGGGAGGCGGAACCGGGGAGCTGTTTTTT. As protein: CSSREGLAGGGTGELFF.